This T cell receptor (beta chain) was found in a study of OX40 agonist ivuxolimab in advanced cancers. General study results and limits: Expanded clones were, on average, more numerous among CD8+ T cells than CD4+.

This CDR3 is built from 15 residues. Germline CDR1 MDHEN, CDR2 SYDVKM. Between the trimmed V and J ends, which lost 2 bases and 4 bases, there was a span of 14 bases. Method: immunoSEQ multiplex PCR; TCRdb's copy keeps in-frame clones and lacks some. Here the sample spans under 90,000 clones, around 93% being singletons. A word on this clone: The antigen is not known.

Sequences were derived from CD4+ or CD8+ T cells sorted from blood, sampled in a trial of the OX40 agonist ivuxolimab. The receptor comes from an adult with an advanced solid tumor such as melanoma, head and neck, liver or kidney cancer. The chain recombines TRBV28 with TRBJ1-2, with D possibly TRBD1 on 6 matching bases. In DNA, the CDR3 is TGTGCCAGCAGTTTAGGGGTAACAGGGATCTATGGCTACACCTTC. Residues: CASSLGVTGIYGYTF.